Detailed here is one TCR beta chain. The sample is drawn from a study of technical replicates of blood from four donors. The CDR3 consists of 17 residues. With 1 base removed from V and 0 bases from J, the gap between germline ends came to 13 bases. The germline CDR1 and CDR2 sequences are SGHTA and FQGNSA. The assay was immunoSEQ multiplex PCR, and TCRdb's table has in-frame clones only and misses some. Of 65,000 to 80,000 clones listed, around 96% were seen once; the top ten hold 0.3% to 0.35%. The chain uses TRBV7-2 and TRBJ1-5; D possibly corresponds to TRBD1 (5 bases). This clonotype was sampled from a human donor in good health. The sample taken for sequencing was T cells isolated from PBMCs. CDR3 coding DNA: TGTGCCAGCAGCTTAGGGTGGGGCCCCTATAGCAATCAGCCCCAGCATTTT. Amino acids: CASSLGWGPYSNQPQHF.